This is a list of T cell receptor beta chains from one sample in a study of Ad26.COV2.S vaccination and SARS-CoV-2 variants. Assay: immunoSEQ multiplex PCR; the TCRdb copy retains only in-frame clones and omits some. The data show approximately 420,000 clones, 88% seen once. The sequencing here drew on peripheral blood, taken in a trial of Ad26.COV2.S vaccine versus placebo. These receptors were taken from a person between 18 and 65 years old who received the Ad26.COV2.S COVID-19 vaccine or a placebo. The CDR3 runs from the conserved cysteine through the conserved F or W. A D gene is named only where the DNA matches it firmly. Where a row states a size, it is once, few, many or the class of an expanded clone; other rows omit it.

once	TRBV19	.	TRBJ1-1	CASSIPGTEAFF	TGTGCCAGTAGTATTCCCGGCACTGAAGCTTTCTTT
.	TRBV23-1	.	TRBJ1-5	CASSQSIQSGNWPQHF	TGCGCCAGCAGTCAATCGATTCAGAGCGGCAATTGGCCCCAGCATTTT
.	TRBV27	.	TRBJ2-7	CASGTNYEQYF	TGTGCCAGCGGGACAAACTACGAGCAGTACTTC
.	TRBV27	TRBD1	TRBJ2-1	CASSTVGTGVLDEQFF	TGTGCCAGCAGCACAGTCGGGACAGGGGTTCTAGATGAGCAGTTCTTC
.	TRBV7-9	TRBD1	TRBJ2-7	CASSKSGTDLSYEQYF	TGTGCCAGCAGCAAGTCCGGGACAGATTTATCCTACGAGCAGTACTTC
.	TRBV27	TRBD1	TRBJ2-7	CASSLGSGGLYEQYF	TGTGCCAGCAGTTTGGGGTCAGGGGGTCTTTACGAGCAGTACTTC
.	TRBV10-2	.	TRBJ2-3	CAITERPRDTQYF	TGCGCCATCACGGAAAGGCCCCGAGATACGCAGTATTTT
.	TRBV3-1/TRBV3-2	TRBD2	TRBJ2-2	CASSQVLAGGGELFF	TGTGCCAGCAGCCAAGTTCTAGCGGGCGGAGGGGAGCTGTTTTTT
.	TRBV19	TRBD2	TRBJ2-5	CASTESGGQGTQYF	TGTGCCAGTACCGAAAGCGGGGGTCAAGGGACCCAGTACTTC
.	TRBV7-2	TRBD2	TRBJ2-3	CASSLWAIAGSTDTQYF	TGTGCCAGCAGCTTATGGGCCATAGCGGGGTCCACAGATACGCAGTATTTT
.	TRBV4-1	TRBD1	TRBJ1-2	CASSHTGTGTSYGYTF	TGCGCCAGCAGCCATACGGGGACAGGGACTTCCTATGGCTACACCTTC
.	TRBV20-1	.	TRBJ2-7	CSASPYSYEQYF	TGCAGTGCTAGTCCCTACTCCTACGAGCAGTACTTC
.	TRBV18	TRBD2	TRBJ2-7	CASSLGLASDEQYF	TGTGCCAGCTCACTCGGACTAGCCTCCGACGAGCAGTACTTC
.	TRBV4-1	TRBD1	TRBJ1-2	CASSLLDQGAGSRVYGYTF	TGCGCCAGCAGCCTACTAGACCAGGGGGCGGGCTCTAGGGTCTATGGCTACACCTTC
.	TRBV7-9	TRBD1	TRBJ2-1	CASSLGTGPHNEQFF	TGTGCCAGCAGCCTAGGGACAGGTCCCCACAATGAGCAGTTCTTC
.	TRBV3-1/TRBV3-2	TRBD2	TRBJ2-2	CASSHATSGAVTGELFF	TGTGCCAGCAGCCATGCTACTAGCGGGGCGGTCACCGGGGAGCTGTTTTTT
.	TRBV18	TRBD1	TRBJ2-7	CASSLDPFGTGQYEQYF	TGTGCCAGCTCACTGGACCCTTTCGGGACAGGGCAGTACGAGCAGTACTTC